This TCR beta chain was obtained from a study of cytomegalovirus exposure and HLA in healthy donors. This clone was seen a single time. What it recognizes is unknown. Trimming cost V 6 bases and J 0 bases, with 10 bases left between them. This CDR3 is 14 amino acids long. CDR1 and CDR2 from the germline V gene are MNHNS and SASEGT. Study-wide results and limits: The study put 150 to 200 TCR beta chains on its list as cytomegalovirus-associated.

From the approximately 120-subject validation cohort, which was separate from the approximately 700-subject first cohort, the donors were drawn. The data were produced by immunoSEQ multiplex PCR, yet TCRdb's version contains in-frame clones alone and is incomplete. The data contain 50,000 to 65,000 clones, about 95% of them singletons. Sequencing was done on a sample of PBMCs. The chain uses TRBV6-1 and TRBJ2-3, with D perhaps matching TRBD2 (6 bases). The source is a woman under 30 in good health and CMV-seronegative. The CDR3 is CASRLATSTDTQYF. CDR3 DNA: TGTGCCAGCAGGCTAGCGACTAGCACAGATACGCAGTATTTT.